This T cell receptor (beta chain) stems from a study of sequential checkpoint blockade in melanoma. Background on the study: First-line arms were nivolumab then ipilimumab, or the reverse, randomized 1:1. Each arm's sequence ended with maintenance nivolumab.

As for treatment: randomized to nivolumab then ipilimumab (arm A) or the reverse (arm B). Live CD3+CD8+ CD19− CD56− cells were sorted from PBMCs. Produced via immunoSEQ multiplex PCR; TCRdb's table is partial and in-frame only. The sample holds 7,500 to 8,500 clones; more than 55% are singletons and the top ten take about 53%. Germline lookup yields CDR1 MNHNS and CDR2 SASEGT. Trimming at V came to 1 base and at J to 6 bases, leaving 6 bases not matched to a gene. The CDR3 has 15 amino acids. Only one count was recorded for this clone. The sample was CD8+ T cells sorted from blood (inferred from file names), taken from a patient given nivolumab and ipilimumab in sequence. This TCR was recovered from a human patient with melanoma. Some clones in this sample may be carry-over from other donors' samples. The genes are TRBV6-1 and TRBJ1-5, with 7 bases aligning to TRBD1. DNA for the CDR3: TGTGCCAGCAGTGAAGGGCCAGGGGGACGTCAGCCCCAGCATTTT. Amino acids: CASSEGPGGRQPQHF.